These T cell receptor beta chains were read from a single sample in a study of follicular helper T cells after annual influenza vaccination. Profiling relied on immunoSEQ multiplex PCR, and the TCRdb table lists in-frame clones only, not all of them. The table shows 25,000 to 35,000 clones, with around 80% occurring only once. This material consisted of CXCR5+ CD38- circulating T follicular helper cells from blood, taken on the day of influenza vaccination. These receptors were taken from an adult who received the influenza vaccine. The conserved cysteine and the conserved F or W are not part of the CDR3 here. Fields, in order: J gene, D gene, V gene, CDR3 protein. D genes are given only for firm matches.

J: TRBJ2-2; D: TRBD1; V: TRBV7-3; CDR3: ASSQGVVGTGELF
J: TRBJ2-5; D: -; V: TRBV18; CDR3: ASSLQINKETQY
J: TRBJ2-1; D: TRBD2; V: TRBV19; CDR3: ASSIGGGAAEQF
J: TRBJ2-1; D: TRBD2; V: TRBV2; CDR3: ASSVQAGDYNEQF
J: TRBJ1-6; D: -; V: TRBV5-5; CDR3: ASSLSGWNSPLH
J: TRBJ2-2; D: TRBD2; V: TRBV7-2; CDR3: ASSPASGTGELF
J: TRBJ2-5; D: TRBD2; V: TRBV18; CDR3: ASSPPGLAEVETQY
J: TRBJ2-1; D: -; V: TRBV4-2; CDR3: ASSQLATYNEQF
J: TRBJ2-1; D: TRBD2; V: TRBV4-1; CDR3: ASSPKSGGALSYNEQF
J: TRBJ1-5; D: -; V: TRBV28; CDR3: ASFVGNQPQH
J: TRBJ1-2; D: TRBD1; V: TRBV27; CDR3: ASRGDRGTGYT